The 3 T cell receptor beta chains reported below all come from one sample, sequenced in a study of blood T cell repertoires in COVID-19. The protocol was immunoSEQ multiplex PCR, while the TCRdb copy is restricted to in-frame clones and leaves out a portion. The sample has 160,000 or so clones, 85% to 95% seen once; the top ten hold roughly 2%. The specimen sequenced was peripheral blood. The receptors derive from a woman aged 60 to 75 with COVID-19, enrolled during active disease.

This chain connects TRBV25-1 to TRBJ1-2; no clear D. Germline V CDR1 and CDR2: MGHDK, SYGVNS. The CDR3 runs 13 residues. V was trimmed by 3 bases and J by 5 bases, leaving 10 bases between them. CDR3 amino acids: CASSDATSYGYTF. Here the CDR3 DNA reads TGTGCCAGCAGTGATGCCACTTCGTATGGCTACACCTTC.

This clone was detected only once. The chain recombines TRBV15 with TRBJ1-3; 10 bases line up with TRBD1. CDR1 is LNHNV and CDR2 is YYDKDF in the germline V gene (reference sequence). This CDR3 has 16 residues. After removal of 3 bases from V and 4 bases from J, the junction contained 6 bases not matched to a gene. The CDR3 protein is CATSREDRGPGNTIYF. In nucleotides, the CDR3 is TGTGCCACCAGCAGGGAAGACAGGGGGCCAGGAAACACCATATATTTT.

CDR3: CASSLTTGGFGELFF. DNA of the CDR3: TGTGCCAGCAGCTTAACGACAGGGGGCTTCGGGGAGCTGTTTTTT. The V call is TRBV7-3, the J call TRBJ2-2; TRBD1 agrees at 10 bases. Germline-derived CDR1 and CDR2 are SGHTA and FQGTGA. V dropped 0 bases and J dropped 7; count of bases not matched to a gene: 2. This CDR3 is 15 amino acids long.